This TCR beta chain was profiled in a study of cytomegalovirus exposure and HLA in healthy donors (dated by TCRdb to between 2016 and 2019). In terms of the full investigation: An earlier analysis of 587 of the donors reported more than 250 Gb of sequence data and 117 million unique TCR beta sequences from about 179 million T cells. An early release that covered some 630 HLA-typed donors contained 250 to 350 gigabases of sequencing data and about 84 million unique TCR sequences. Among the approximately 430 genotyped donors, around 81% belonged to the genetic ancestry cluster associated with self-reported Caucasian donors. The aim of the study was to test whether cataloging public T cell receptors could identify signatures of past pathogen exposure. The T cell repertoires of 700 or so subjects were profiled by immunosequencing and related to cytomegalovirus serostatus. Besides the first cohort of roughly 700 subjects, a separate validation cohort made up of 120 different subjects was used. High-throughput TCR immunosequencing, statistical association of individual TCRs with disease status, and machine learning were combined to predict cytomegalovirus infection status. A later analysis re-examined previously published TCR beta repertoires from just over 650 donors and added high-resolution HLA genotyping to investigate patterns of TCR occurrence. The later analysis used no new phenotypic data to find candidate immune exposures, relying instead on TCR beta sequences and their occurrence across donors. In an earlier analysis of 500 to 650 of the donors, high-throughput TCR beta sequencing was used to judge whether each TCR beta V gene segment behaved as functional or pseudogenic. Donor age, sex, ethnicity and CMV serostatus were compiled alongside the repertoire data. A later genetic analysis took genome-wide SNP genotypes for 398 of the 666 donors and used that subset as a discovery cohort. All discovery cohort repertoires had been generated using a single sequencing platform. HLA typing included class I and class II loci at four-digit resolution. Typing coverage varied by locus: roughly 620-630 donors for A, B, C, DRB1 and DQB1; roughly 510 for DQA1; around 610 for DPA1; under 490 for DPB1. Because of strong linkage in the cohort, four or five DR-DQ haplotypes were treated as single units for association and clustering. Among some 410 genotyped donors of the cohort, an average of about 240,000 unique TCR beta nucleotide sequences were sequenced per donor, around 20% of them non-productive. On the study overall, not on this receptor specifically: Only TCR beta chains were sequenced in this cohort, and the absence of alpha or paired-chain data limited detectable features. Assigning TCR associations to individual alleles was difficult when HLA alleles, especially DR and DQ, strongly co-occurred. Because counts were too low, approximately 15 rarely observed V segments, including chromosome 9 orphons, were excluded from the earlier analysis of 587 of the donors. In a later genetic analysis, a missense DCLRE1C variant was associated with V-gene and J-gene trimming of TCR beta chains, and the association was replicated in an independent cohort. According to a later analysis, parvovirus B19, influenza, CMV and Epstein-Barr virus appeared linked to several top co-occurrence clusters. In a later analysis, HLA-associated TCR beta chains showed more clonal expansion and lower generation probabilities than non-associated chains that were equally common. In a later analysis, 16,951 TCR beta sequences were associated with specific HLA alleles at a false discovery rate of 0.05. Presence/absence analyses assumed roughly uniform sequencing depth across donors, an assumption that may not hold. Correlated functional status among segregating V segments might reflect linkage disequilibrium, but an unknown experimental factor could not be ruled out. Cytomegalovirus status was reported to be diagnosed by the classifier with high specificity and sensitivity in both the original and validation cohorts. In a later genetic analysis, fewer N-insertions in productive TCRs were reported among donors in an Asian-associated ancestry cluster than the roughly 640-donor mean. In vitro tests confirmed that a few of the cytomegalovirus-associated TCR beta chains recognize cytomegalovirus antigens. A further reported finding was that TCR beta sequences accurately predicted the HLA-A and HLA-B alleles for most subjects in the first cohort. The study gave a list of 150 to 200 TCR beta chains associated with cytomegalovirus. For the cohort, immune exposure information was limited to CMV serostatus. Across donors, most TCR sequences were observed very rarely, whereas some public TCRs were present in many individuals. A later analysis found that most CMV-associated TCR beta chains appeared HLA-restricted, with HLA associations seemingly driven largely by CMV exposure. A cluster of highly shared sequence variants was judged likely to be a technical artifact of the sequencing pipeline. In a later analysis, TCR association rates were found to vary across HLA loci, with the most associated TCRs seen for DRB1 alleles and the fewest for HLA-C alleles. Because HLA typing was missing for some donors at each locus, association tests included only the typed subset. The authors suggested that the approach could potentially be extended to other disease states and immunological phenotypes. An earlier analysis of approximately 570 of the donors showed that most TCR beta V segments appeared in productive rearrangements either about 90% or about 30% of the time, which broadly matched IMGT annotations.

Concerning this clone itself: The target of this receptor is not known. Base qualities are not at hand, and no much larger clone is one base apart.

The library was made by the immunoSEQ multiplex PCR assay. A mixture of 60 forward primers for TCR Vbeta segments and 13 reverse primers for TCR Jbeta segments was used in the multiplex PCR. The CDR3 region of rearranged TCR beta genes was amplified from genomic DNA by a multiplex PCR assay. Amplified TCR beta libraries were sequenced as 87-base-pair reads on the Illumina HiSeq System. Concerning the study's data processing: A later analysis tallied around 82 million unique TCR beta chains across the 700 or so repertoires, and around 9.9 million of those chains were shared by two or more donors. To remove PCR and sequencing errors, raw reads were error-corrected and collapsed into unique sequences using a nearest-neighbor algorithm that merged closely related sequences. To assign V, D and J gene segments, CDR3 sequences were aligned to IMGT reference sequences. For a sequence to be retained, at least a six-nucleotide match to both a V gene segment and a J gene segment was required. A rearrangement counted as productive if the CDR3 had no stop codons and remained in frame with V and J, and every other rearrangement counted as non-productive. Following IMGT convention, CDR3 was defined as the stretch from the second conserved V-encoded cysteine to the conserved J-encoded phenylalanine. In an earlier analysis of more than 550 of the donors, sequences lacking an unambiguous match to a single V gene segment were excluded. In an earlier analysis of 500 to 750 of the donors, V segments were called functional above 56.7% productive rearrangements and were called segregating when the between-donor standard deviation exceeded 5%. A statistical classification framework was built for diagnosing cytomegalovirus status from the catalog of TCR beta chain sequences. A later analysis assigned V and J genes by comparing TCR nucleotide sequences with IMGT/GENE-DB human TR gene sequences. In a later analysis, CDR3 sequences and most-parsimonious VDJ recombination scenarios were assigned using the TCRdist pipeline. A later analysis defined each TCR beta chain by its CDR3 amino acid sequence plus V-gene family, and excluded reads lacking a unique V-gene family. As a way to deal with suspected cross-contamination and a sequencing artifact, a later analysis dropped 640 or so nucleotide sequences that were highly shared and had low generation probability. For each public chain, a later analysis derived a clonal expansion index from normalized ranks of inferred template counts within each repertoire. Generation probabilities in a later analysis came from a VDJ recombination model fitted to out-of-frame rearrangements, and those results were checked against IGoR. In a later analysis, TCR-TCR, TCR-HLA and TCR-CMV co-occurrence was scored with hypergeometric tests, and a repertoire-size bias correction was applied to TCR pairs. To estimate false discovery rates, a later analysis permuted the HLA or CMV assignments 20 times. In a later analysis, co-occurring TCRs were grouped with DBSCAN, and TCRdist sequence similarity was added when clustering was performed within HLA-allele-positive subsets. For co-occurrence clustering, repertoires with fewer than 30,000 or more than 120,000 public chains were excluded, along with a handful of repertoires with anomalous nucleotide sharing. TCRdb mirrors the immuneACCESS table, restricted to in-frame sequences. Some clones are absent from its copies; in checked studies, under half trace to an unresolved V gene, and the reason for the others is unknown. D and trimming were read from the DNA, whereas the V and J calls and clone size are those reported in that table. Across this sample there are 130,000 or so clones, with roughly three quarters seen only once. The ten largest clones take up 0.94% of the sample.

The cohort was made up of roughly 670 healthy bone marrow donors. All cohort members were sampled while nominally healthy, although unrecorded immune exposures were likely present. The donor was CMV seronegative and was included in the group of 352 seronegative cohort members. A peripheral blood sample was provided by each donor, and peripheral blood mononuclear cells were used for TCR beta sequencing. The Qiagen DNeasy Blood Extraction Kit was used to extract genomic DNA from the blood cell samples. Sequencing was done on a sample of PBMCs. The sequence was collected from a woman in her fifties or sixties in good health and CMV-seronegative.

This receptor has the CDR3 CASSAGTSGRFTDTQYF. At the DNA level, the sequence is TGTGCCAGCAGCGCGGGGACTAGCGGGAGATTCACAGATACGCAGTATTTT. Here the chain combines TRBV11-2 and TRBJ2-3, and 14 junctional nucleotides match TRBD2. Including the terminal cysteine and phenylalanine, the CDR3 comprises 17 residues. The kept DNA is CDR3 alone, 51 bases in frame from the first base. In the germline V gene, CDR1 corresponds to SGHAT and CDR2 to FQNNGV. The junction shows trimming of 5 bases on V and 2 bases on J, and the gene matches do not reach 6 bases of it.